The rows below give T cell receptor beta chains drawn from one sample of a study of cytomegalovirus exposure and HLA in healthy donors. Measured with immunoSEQ multiplex PCR; TCRdb has only the in-frame clones, and not every one. The sample contains approximately 190,000 clones, more than 75% of which appear only once. Sequenced sample: PBMCs. All receptors derive from a woman in her 30s in good health and CMV-seropositive. The CDR3 runs from the conserved cysteine through the conserved F or W. D genes are given only for firm matches. A clone size is listed for some rows: how often the clone was seen (once, few, many), or a class if it is expanded.

v_gene	j_gene	abundance	d_gene	CDR3aa	CDR3nt
TRBV28	TRBJ2-3	NA	NA	CASSPLQGPFTDTQYF	TGTGCCAGCAGCCCCTTGCAGGGTCCATTCACAGATACGCAGTATTTT
TRBV28	TRBJ1-3	NA	NA	CASSKLHSGNTIYF	TGTGCCAGCAGTAAACTACACTCTGGAAACACCATATATTTT
TRBV7-9	TRBJ2-7	NA	NA	CASSHGTAIPYEQYF	TGTGCCAGCAGCCATGGGACTGCCATTCCCTACGAGCAGTACTTC
TRBV9	TRBJ1-2	NA	NA	CASSVGVSGYTF	TGTGCCAGCAGCGTAGGTGTCTCTGGCTACACCTTC
TRBV6-4	TRBJ2-3	NA	TRBD2	CASSDSGGGPTDTQYF	TGTGCCAGCAGTGACAGCGGGGGGGGCCCCACAGATACGCAGTATTTT
TRBV5-1	TRBJ2-7	NA	TRBD1	CASSLATGQRQSYEQYF	TGCGCCAGCAGCTTGGCAACGGGACAGCGGCAGTCCTACGAGCAGTACTTC
TRBV7-3	TRBJ2-5	NA	NA	CASSLYKQETQYF	TGTGCCAGCAGCTTATACAAGCAAGAGACCCAGTACTTC
TRBV7-9	TRBJ2-7	NA	NA	CASSHAGSFDEQYF	TGTGCCAGCAGCCACGCGGGGTCCTTTGACGAGCAGTACTTC
TRBV29-1	TRBJ2-5	NA	NA	CSVETSRRETQYF	TGCAGCGTTGAGACATCTCGACGGGAGACCCAGTACTTC
TRBV7-2	TRBJ1-2	NA	TRBD1	CASSLDRGTATSGYTF	TGTGCCAGCAGCTTAGATCGCGGGACAGCTACAAGTGGCTACACCTTC
TRBV29-1	TRBJ2-1	NA	TRBD2	CSAGTSGYNEQFF	TGCAGCGCCGGGACTAGCGGTTACAATGAGCAGTTCTTC
TRBV4-2	TRBJ1-2	NA	NA	CASSHGPGQFYGYTF	TGTGCCAGCAGCCACGGCCCTGGACAATTCTATGGCTACACCTTC
TRBV7-5	TRBJ1-6	NA	NA	CARSLGRRNSPLHF	TGTGCCAGAAGCTTAGGACGGCGGAATTCACCCCTCCACTTT
TRBV10-3	TRBJ2-1	NA	NA	CAISRDWGLNEQFF	TGTGCCATCAGTAGGGACTGGGGCCTCAATGAGCAGTTCTTC
TRBV5-4	TRBJ2-3	NA	NA	CASSPTDQDTQYF	TGTGCCAGCAGCCCGACAGATCAAGATACGCAGTATTTT
TRBV30	TRBJ2-2	NA	TRBD2	CAWSLTSGRNTGELFF	TGTGCCTGGAGTCTGACTAGCGGGCGAAACACCGGGGAGCTGTTTTTT
TRBV5-4	TRBJ2-7	NA	TRBD1	CASSLWGQGAYEQYF	TGTGCCAGCAGCTTGTGGGGGCAGGGGGCCTACGAGCAGTACTTC
TRBV4-2	TRBJ2-1	NA	NA	CASSHGGEQFF	TGTGCCAGCAGCCATGGGGGGGAGCAGTTCTTC
TRBV11-2	TRBJ2-7	once	NA	CASSGLQRSYEQYF	TGTGCCAGCAGTGGACTCCAACGCTCCTACGAGCAGTACTTC
TRBV7-8	TRBJ1-1	NA	NA	CASSLVGRGANTEAFF	TGTGCCAGCAGCTTAGTTGGCCGGGGGGCGAACACTGAAGCTTTCTTT
TRBV6-5	TRBJ1-2	few	NA	CASSPRTAYGYTF	TGTGCCAGCAGCCCAAGGACAGCCTATGGCTACACCTTC
TRBV28	TRBJ1-5	NA	NA	CASSLSLGGRQPQHF	TGTGCCAGCAGTTTATCTCTGGGCGGGCGGCAGCCCCAGCATTTT
TRBV10-3	TRBJ2-7	NA	TRBD1	CAISDPGGTGGYEQYF	TGTGCCATCAGTGACCCGGGGGGGACAGGGGGCTACGAGCAGTACTTC
TRBV4-1	TRBJ2-2	NA	TRBD2	CASSRDAGGPIGELFF	TGCGCCAGCAGCCGAGACGCGGGGGGGCCGATCGGGGAGCTGTTTTTT
TRBV7-9	TRBJ2-3	NA	TRBD1	CASSSRTGRLTQYF	TGTGCCAGCAGCTCCCGGACAGGCAGGCTAACGCAGTATTTT
TRBV28	TRBJ1-2	once	NA	CASSPNSYPNYGYTF	TGTGCCAGCAGTCCGAACTCCTACCCCAACTATGGCTACACCTTC
TRBV11-3	TRBJ2-7	NA	NA	CASSQRGRSDEQYF	TGTGCCAGCAGCCAAAGGGGCAGGTCCGACGAGCAGTACTTC
TRBV11-1	TRBJ1-1	NA	NA	CASSSYSAGGGMNTEAFF	TGTGCCAGCAGCTCCTACTCAGCCGGGGGTGGGATGAACACTGAAGCTTTCTTT
TRBV19	TRBJ1-5	NA	TRBD1	CASSGADRAQPQHF	TGTGCCAGTAGTGGGGCGGACAGGGCTCAGCCCCAGCATTTT
TRBV28	TRBJ1-3	few	NA	CASSSTGVGGFLTNTIYF	TGTGCCAGCAGTTCGACGGGGGTGGGGGGGTTTCTGACGAACACCATATATTTT
TRBV6-5	TRBJ1-2	NA	TRBD1	CASSYSPGQISHGYTF	TGTGCCAGCAGTTACTCCCCGGGACAGATAAGCCATGGCTACACCTTC
TRBV5-1	TRBJ2-7	NA	NA	CASSLFKAGTPYEQYF	TGCGCCAGCAGCTTGTTCAAAGCTGGGACACCCTACGAGCAGTACTTC
TRBV9	TRBJ1-2	NA	NA	CASSTGVLMTYGYTF	TGTGCCAGCAGCACCGGGGTATTAATGACCTATGGCTACACCTTC
TRBV28	TRBJ1-2	NA	TRBD1	CASSTQGQGVFGYTF	TGTGCCAGCAGTACCCAAGGACAGGGCGTTTTTGGCTACACCTTC
TRBV7-3	TRBJ2-1	NA	NA	CASSLTPAARNEQFF	TGTGCCAGCAGCTTAACTCCGGCGGCTAGAAATGAGCAGTTCTTC
TRBV2	TRBJ1-1	few	NA	CASSILTGEAFF	TGTGCCAGCAGTATACTTACAGGTGAAGCTTTCTTT
TRBV6-6	TRBJ2-7	NA	NA	CASAWTYYEQYF	TGTGCCAGCGCCTGGACTTACTACGAGCAGTACTTC
TRBV19	TRBJ1-2	once	TRBD1	CASRGDRGDKGGYTF	TGTGCCAGTCGGGGGGACAGGGGGGATAAGGGCGGCTACACCTTC
TRBV27	TRBJ2-1	NA	TRBD2	CASSPLWGSGGSNEQFF	TGTGCCAGCAGTCCCCTGTGGGGTAGCGGGGGGTCCAATGAGCAGTTCTTC
TRBV19	TRBJ1-4	NA	NA	CASSIDQGTPKAEKLFF	TGTGCCAGTAGTATAGACCAGGGGACACCTAAGGCTGAAAAACTGTTTTTT